The clone carrying this TCR beta chain appeared many times. No antigen is known for it. The TCR library was built from RNA with a 3' RACE protocol and unique molecular identifiers. TCRdb re-analysed the 3' RACE reads in MiXCR, keeping a single row per CDR3 protein. The sample lists tens of thousands of distinct CDR3 sequences; 3.5% to 5% were seen once. Indicated treatment: PENTA 11 planned treatment interruption arm or continuous ART arm. The data are from a study of HIV-infected children after antiretroviral therapy interruption. Study-wide background: Children's median ages were around 9.1 years and 8 years by group. Study conclusions and caveats: Naive CD4+ sequences overlapped less between time points once interruption began. The Gini coefficient of naive CD4+ repertoires rose, returning to baseline by 3 years. The CD45RA+ naive sort may contain some EMRA or stem memory cells.

V dropped 1 base and J dropped 8 bases, with 17 bases sitting between them. The CDR3 covers 15 residues. Germline V gene lookup returns CDR1 SGHAT and CDR2 FQNNGV. This TCR was sampled from a pool of human donors with HIV. The chain joins TRBV11-2 to TRBJ1-2, with D perhaps TRBD1 (6 bases). Specimen: CD45RA+ CD4+ T cells from PBMCs, pooled from several time points, collected from a donor given antiretroviral therapy, either interrupted or continuous. The subset is: naive CD4+ CD45RA+ CD45RO- T cells. The CDR3 bases are TGTGCCAGCAGCTTAGTAGTTGGGGGCGCAGGAGGCTACACCTTC. It translates to CASSLVVGGAGGYTF.